This T cell receptor (beta chain) was recovered during a study of T cells in tuberculosis. After thawing and overnight rest, PBMC were stained with GMM-loaded CD1B tetramer, viability dye and anti-CD3 for sorting. C32 glucose monomycolate from Rhodococcus equi was loaded onto the CD1B tetramers. Before cryopreservation, the sorted PBMC lost their CD14-expressing monocytes. Trimming stripped 6 bases from V and 7 bases from J, with 15 bases between. The CDR3 covers 14 residues. The germline gives CDR1 MNHEY, CDR2 SVGAGI. The data were produced by immunoSEQ multiplex PCR, yet TCRdb's version contains in-frame clones alone and is incomplete. The table includes about 59,000 clones, about 86% detected once.

The sequence came from an adult woman with latent tuberculosis. This rearrangement joins TRBV6-5 to TRBJ1-4; D not resolved. Specimen: CD1b-GMM tetramer-negative cells sorted from PBMCs. In DNA form, the CDR3 reads TGTGCCAGCAGGAGTCCGGCCGCGGGTGAAAAACTGTTTTTT. Translating gives CASRSPAAGEKLFF.